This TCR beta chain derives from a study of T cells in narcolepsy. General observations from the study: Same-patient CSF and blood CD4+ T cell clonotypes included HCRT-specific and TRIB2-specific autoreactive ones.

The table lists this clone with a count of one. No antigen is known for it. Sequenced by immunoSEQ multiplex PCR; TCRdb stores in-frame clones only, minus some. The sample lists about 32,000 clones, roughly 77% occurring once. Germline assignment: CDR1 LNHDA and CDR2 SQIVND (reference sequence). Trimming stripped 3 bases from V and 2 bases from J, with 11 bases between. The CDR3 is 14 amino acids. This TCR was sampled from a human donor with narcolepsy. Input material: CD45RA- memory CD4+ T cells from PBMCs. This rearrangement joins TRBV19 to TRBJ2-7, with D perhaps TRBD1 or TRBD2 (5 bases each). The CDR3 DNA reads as TGTGCCAGTAGTATTCGGGACGGAACCTACGAGCAGTACTTC. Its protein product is CASSIRDGTYEQYF.